This record concerns one T cell receptor (beta chain) sequence. Its specificity is unknown. This sample is drawn from a study of cytomegalovirus exposure and HLA in healthy donors. Study background: Clustering assigned about 79% of the approximately 400 genotyped donors to the Caucasian-associated ancestry cluster.

Whole-study findings and limits: Later, TCR association rates were found to vary by HLA locus, highest for DRB1 and lowest for HLA-C. A later analysis reportedly identified an Asian-associated ancestry cluster as carrying fewer N-insertions than the roughly 720-donor mean.

Primers included in the PCR were 60 Vbeta and 13 Jbeta primers. Study processing details: It was a later analysis that counted tens of millions of unique TCR beta chains, of which 9 million to 13 million were shared. TCRdb keeps only in-frame clones here, not all; method: immunoSEQ multiplex PCR. The V and J calls and the clone size are those of that table, but D and trimming were determined from the DNA. The table shows approximately 110,000 clones, with around 80% occurring only once. This CDR3 region has 15 residues. The trim removed 6 bases at V and 6 bases at J, leaving 12 bases unmatched. CDR1 and CDR2 (germline): MDHEN, SYDVKM.

J is TRBJ2-5 and V is TRBV28; 8 nucleotides align to TRBD2. This TCR came from a man in his fifties in good health and CMV-seronegative. The sequenced material came from PBMCs. The CDR3 bases are TGTGCCAGCAGCTTCCGGGGGGGAGGTAAGAAGACCCAGTACTTC. Translating gives CASSFRGGGKKTQYF.